The subject of this entry is one T cell receptor beta chain. The CDR3 is 13 residues long. Losses at the gene ends were 5 bases for V and 4 bases for J; bases not matched to a gene: 7. The germline V gene has CDR1 GTSNPN and CDR2 SVGIG (reference sequence). In the original processing: Nucleated cell number was recorded as an estimate derived from reference gene primer amplification. TCRdb's copy holds only in-frame clones and misses some; the assay was immunoSEQ multiplex PCR. The DNA gave D and trimming, while V, J and clone size come from that table. The sample consists of roughly 250,000 clones, approximately 79% of them appearing once. This sample is drawn from a study of blood T cell repertoires in COVID-19. Study as a whole: Sample material is recorded as cDNA or gDNA derived from T cells, B-cell-depleted T cells, or PBMCs.

Material for sequencing was peripheral blood. The source is a woman between 40 and 50 years old with active or convalescent COVID-19. This chain links TRBV30 with TRBJ2-7, with TRBD2 identical over 8 bases. DNA of the CDR3: TGTGCCTGGGGCCGGGGGGGTGTATACGAGCAGTACTTC. Translated, it gives CAWGRGGVYEQYF.